This TCR beta chain is from a study of OX40 agonist ivuxolimab in advanced cancers. Study-wide context: Patients assigned to dose escalation were diagnosed with hepatocellular carcinoma, melanoma, renal cell or head and neck cancer. Therapy given before enrollment (anti-PD-1, anti-PD-L1 or anti-CTLA-4) was allowed, and 40% to 45% had some. Study results and limitations: Low normalized T-cell clonal expansion also characterized some of the nonresponders.

The germline gives CDR1 MNHNS, CDR2 SASEGT. The germline V and J ends were trimmed by 3 bases and 2 bases, with 7 bases remaining between them. CDR3 length: 13 amino acids. The table came from immunoSEQ multiplex PCR; TCRdb's copy has only in-frame clones and leaves some out. The repertoire holds 25,000 to 35,000 clones, about 80% seen once, with roughly 22% in the top ten. Comment on this clone: The antigen remains undetermined.

The genes are TRBV6-1 and TRBJ1-1; a possible D gene is TRBD1 (5 bases). The sequence was obtained from an adult with an advanced solid tumor such as melanoma, head and neck, liver or kidney cancer. Source: CD4+ or CD8+ T cells sorted from blood, taken in a trial of the OX40 agonist ivuxolimab. CDR3 bases: TGTGCCAGCAGTGACCGGGACAACACTGAAGCTTTCTTT. Protein product: CASSDRDNTEAFF.